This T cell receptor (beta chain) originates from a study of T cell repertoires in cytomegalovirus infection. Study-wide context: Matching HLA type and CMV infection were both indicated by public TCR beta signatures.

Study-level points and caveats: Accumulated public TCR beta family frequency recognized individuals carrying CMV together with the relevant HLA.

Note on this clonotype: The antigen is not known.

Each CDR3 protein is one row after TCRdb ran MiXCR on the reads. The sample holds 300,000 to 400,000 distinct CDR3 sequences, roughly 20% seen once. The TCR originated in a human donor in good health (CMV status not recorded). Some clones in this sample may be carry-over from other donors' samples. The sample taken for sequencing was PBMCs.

CDR3: CASSPAGARYEQYF. The CDR3 coding sequence is TGTGCCAGCAGCCCCGCCGGGGCTCGATACGAGCAGTACTTC. The chain uses TRBV7-9 and TRBJ2-7; D could derive from TRBD1 or TRBD2 (5 bases each). The CDR3 sequence is 14 residues long. Germline V gene sequence: CDR1 SEHNR, CDR2 FQNEAQ (reference sequence). The V gene lost 5 bases and the J gene lost 4 bases, with 15 bases spanning the gap. The whole variable domain, filled in from reference TRBV7-9 and TRBJ2-7, reads DTGVSQNPRHKITKRGQNVTFRCDPISEHNRLYWYRQTLGQGPEFLTYFQNEAQLEKSRLLSDRFSAERPKGSFSTLEIQRTEQGDSAMYLCASSPAGARYEQYFGPGTRLTVT.